The clone carrying this T cell receptor beta chain has only a few counts. Its matching antigen is unknown. This sample is drawn from a study of identical twins. Points from the study as a whole: The models gave estimates that fell short of the out-of-frame TCR alpha sharing seen in monozygotic twins. These conclusions were based on statistical analysis (cross-sectional, not following the same donors). While abundant cord blood beta clonotypes carried fewer insertions, memory repertoires showed no such pattern.

TCRdb recomputed calls from the 5' RACE reads with MiXCR, one row per CDR3 protein. In the table there are approximately 500,000 distinct CDR3 sequences, more than 20% of which are singletons. These data are also associated with another study on T cells expressing NK-cell markers.

The clonotype originates from a woman under 30 in good health. The material sequenced was CD4+ T cells sorted from blood.

This chain's CDR3 is CASSPGQGWSGNTIYF. The DNA of the CDR3 is TGTGCCAGCAGCCCCGGACAGGGTTGGTCTGGAAACACCATATATTTT. The J gene is TRBJ1-3, the V gene TRBV7-2, with 8 bases lining up with TRBD1. Looked up from germline, CDR1 is SGHTA and CDR2 is FQGNSA. Trimming removed 5 bases from V and 1 base from J; junction bases left unmatched: 7. This CDR3 region has 16 residues. Variable domain in full (rest from reference TRBV7-2 and TRBJ1-3): GAGVSQSPSNKVTEKGKDVELRCDPISGHTALYWYRQSLGQGLEFLIYFQGNSAPDKSGLPSDRFSAERTGGSVSTLTIQRTQQEDSAVYLCASSPGQGWSGNTIYFGEGSWLTVV.